This entry lists 14 T cell receptor beta chains sequenced from one sample in a study of cytotoxic CD8 clonotypes in ibrutinib-treated CLL. Using immunoSEQ multiplex PCR, the repertoire was profiled, and TCRdb retains in-frame clones only, with some absent. This sample has approximately 340,000 clones; approximately 67% occur once, and the top ten carry about 5.9%. The sample in question was PBMCs, obtained after 36 months of ibrutinib treatment. These receptor sequences come from a human donor with chronic lymphocytic leukemia.

J is TRBJ2-3 and V is TRBV5-4; possible D gene TRBD2, 6 bases. V dropped 5 bases and J dropped 3 bases, with 19 bases sitting between them. The CDR3 is 16 amino acids. Germline assignment: CDR1 SGHNT and CDR2 YYREEE (reference sequence). The CDR3, as DNA: TGTGCCAGCAGGCAAACCCCTAGCGTTAGTACAGATACGCAGTATTTT. Translating it yields CASRQTPSVSTDTQYF.

This clone was observed a handful of times. The chain links TRBV7-8 to TRBJ2-3; possibly TRBD2 for D (6 bases). V shed 0 bases and J shed 2 bases, with 12 bases lying between them. The CDR3 sequence is 16 residues long. Germline-derived CDR1 and CDR2 are SGHVS and FQNEAQ. CDR3 protein: CASSLARDSYTDTQYF. CDR3 sequence (DNA): TGTGCCAGCAGCTTAGCGAGGGACTCCTACACAGATACGCAGTATTTT.

This rearrangement joins TRBV4-3 to TRBJ2-2; a weak D match, TRBD1 (5 bases). CDR3 size: 15 residues. Between the trimmed V and J ends, which lost 1 base and 3 bases, there was a span of 9 bases. The V gene's germline CDR1 is LGHNA and CDR2 YSLEER. CDR3 loop: CASSQGSGHTGELFF. Here the CDR3 DNA reads TGCGCCAGCAGCCAAGGTTCAGGGCACACCGGGGAGCTGTTTTTT.

The V gene is TRBV5-1, the J gene TRBJ1-3; 7 bases agree with TRBD1. The V gene end was trimmed by 1 base and the J gene end by 3 bases; junction bases not matched to a gene: 13. In germline, CDR1 is SGHRS, CDR2 YFSETQ. The CDR3 has 18 residues. The CDR3: CASSLKPETGYFGNTIYF. The CDR3 bases are TGCGCCAGCAGCTTGAAGCCAGAGACAGGGTATTTTGGAAACACCATATATTTT.

The chain recombines TRBV29-1 with TRBJ2-7; D not certain. This CDR3 region has 11 residues. Germline lookup yields CDR1 SQVTM and CDR2 ANQGSEA. Trimming cost V 4 bases and J 3 bases, with 7 bases left between them. In nucleotides, the CDR3 is TGCAGCGTTGGATCTCTCTACGAGCAGTACTTC. This translates into CSVGSLYEQYF.

This chain connects TRBV5-6 to TRBJ2-1, with 9 bases lining up with TRBD2. Germline values: CDR1 SGHDT, CDR2 YYEEEE. The CDR3 is 17 amino acids. J lost 5 bases, V lost 1 base, and 10 bases had no gene match. In DNA form, the CDR3 reads TGTGCCAGCAGCTTGTGGACCGGGACTAGCAGCGACAATGAGCAGTTCTTC. It specifies CASSLWTGTSSDNEQFF.

DNA of the CDR3: TGTGCCAGCAGCGTAGGGTGGACCTCTGGAAACACCATATATTTT. As protein: CASSVGWTSGNTIYF. The rearrangement joins TRBV9 to TRBJ1-3; D uncertain. The germline V gene has CDR1 SGDLS and CDR2 YYNGEE. The length of the CDR3 is 15 residues. V gave up 0 bases and J gave up 0 bases, with 7 bases separating them.

The table lists this clone with a few counts. This chain connects TRBV15 to TRBJ2-7; 9 positions match TRBD1. V lost 0 bases, J lost 13 bases, and 4 bases stayed unmatched. The CDR3 sequence is 12 residues long. The germline V gene has CDR1 LNHNV and CDR2 YYDKDF (reference sequence). The CDR3 coding sequence is TGTGCCACCAGCAGAGAGGGGGGACAGGGTTACTTC. Encoded protein: CATSREGGQGYF. Supplemented by reference TRBV15 and TRBJ2-7, the full variable domain reads DAMVIQNPRYQVTQFGKPVTLSCSQTLNHNVMYWYQQKSSQAPKLLFHYYDKDFNNEADTPDNFQSRRPNTSFCFLDIRSPGLGDTAMYLCATSREGGQGYFGPGTRLTVT.

The chain links TRBV9 to TRBJ1-5; TRBD1 matches 7 bases. The CDR3 length is 14 residues. Trimming took 3 bases from V and 5 from J; bases not matched to a gene: 5. The germline V gene has CDR1 SGDLS and CDR2 YYNGEE. CDR3 coding DNA: TGTGCCAGCAGCGGGGGACAGCTCCATCAGCCCCAGCATTTT. The encoded protein is CASSGGQLHQPQHF.

This chain connects TRBV29-1 to TRBJ1-2; D ambiguous. V dropped 4 bases and J dropped 2 bases, with 11 bases sitting between them. The CDR3 totals 13 residues. Germline CDR1 and CDR2: SQVTM and ANQGSEA. In DNA, the CDR3 is TGCAGCGTTGCGAATACTTTAAACTATGGCTACACCTTC. It encodes CSVANTLNYGYTF.

The chain has TRBV27 and TRBJ1-1; D is possibly TRBD1 (6 bases). This CDR3 spans 13 amino acids. Germline V gives CDR1 MNHEY, CDR2 SMNVEV (reference sequence). Trimming cost V 8 bases and J 0 bases, with 10 bases left between them. This CDR3 is CASRDNLNTEAFF. For the CDR3, the DNA is TGTGCCAGCCGGGACAACTTGAACACTGAAGCTTTCTTT.

As for this clone: Other DNA sequences in the sample encode the same CDR3. The chain is built from TRBV19 and TRBJ2-7; 8 nucleotides agree with TRBD1. CDR1 is LNHDA, CDR2 SQIVND, per germline (reference sequence). CDR3 size: 13 residues. The ends lost 9 bases at V and 2 bases at J; junction bases unmatched: 6. CDR3 sequence reads: CASSRDRTYEQYF. The CDR3 region has the DNA TGTGCCAGCTCCCGGGACAGGACCTACGAGCAGTACTTC.

This clone was observed once. The chain couples TRBV5-1 to TRBJ1-2; TRBD1 might be the D (6 bases). Trimming left V 4 bases short and J 1 base short, with 11 bases between. CDR1 and CDR2 from the germline V gene are SGHRS and YFSETQ. The CDR3 length is 14 residues. CDR3 bases: TGCGCCAGCAGCCCCGACAGGCTTAACTATGGCTACACCTTC. Its protein is CASSPDRLNYGYTF.

The rearrangement links TRBV11-2 to TRBJ1-2; unclear D gene. The V gene's germline CDR1 is SGHAT and CDR2 FQNNGV. CDR3 size: 13 residues. Between the trimmed V and J ends, which lost 4 bases and 7 bases, there was a span of 13 bases. This CDR3 reads CASSSSTKGGYTF. The DNA of the CDR3 is TGTGCCAGCAGCTCCAGTACGAAGGGTGGCTACACCTTC.